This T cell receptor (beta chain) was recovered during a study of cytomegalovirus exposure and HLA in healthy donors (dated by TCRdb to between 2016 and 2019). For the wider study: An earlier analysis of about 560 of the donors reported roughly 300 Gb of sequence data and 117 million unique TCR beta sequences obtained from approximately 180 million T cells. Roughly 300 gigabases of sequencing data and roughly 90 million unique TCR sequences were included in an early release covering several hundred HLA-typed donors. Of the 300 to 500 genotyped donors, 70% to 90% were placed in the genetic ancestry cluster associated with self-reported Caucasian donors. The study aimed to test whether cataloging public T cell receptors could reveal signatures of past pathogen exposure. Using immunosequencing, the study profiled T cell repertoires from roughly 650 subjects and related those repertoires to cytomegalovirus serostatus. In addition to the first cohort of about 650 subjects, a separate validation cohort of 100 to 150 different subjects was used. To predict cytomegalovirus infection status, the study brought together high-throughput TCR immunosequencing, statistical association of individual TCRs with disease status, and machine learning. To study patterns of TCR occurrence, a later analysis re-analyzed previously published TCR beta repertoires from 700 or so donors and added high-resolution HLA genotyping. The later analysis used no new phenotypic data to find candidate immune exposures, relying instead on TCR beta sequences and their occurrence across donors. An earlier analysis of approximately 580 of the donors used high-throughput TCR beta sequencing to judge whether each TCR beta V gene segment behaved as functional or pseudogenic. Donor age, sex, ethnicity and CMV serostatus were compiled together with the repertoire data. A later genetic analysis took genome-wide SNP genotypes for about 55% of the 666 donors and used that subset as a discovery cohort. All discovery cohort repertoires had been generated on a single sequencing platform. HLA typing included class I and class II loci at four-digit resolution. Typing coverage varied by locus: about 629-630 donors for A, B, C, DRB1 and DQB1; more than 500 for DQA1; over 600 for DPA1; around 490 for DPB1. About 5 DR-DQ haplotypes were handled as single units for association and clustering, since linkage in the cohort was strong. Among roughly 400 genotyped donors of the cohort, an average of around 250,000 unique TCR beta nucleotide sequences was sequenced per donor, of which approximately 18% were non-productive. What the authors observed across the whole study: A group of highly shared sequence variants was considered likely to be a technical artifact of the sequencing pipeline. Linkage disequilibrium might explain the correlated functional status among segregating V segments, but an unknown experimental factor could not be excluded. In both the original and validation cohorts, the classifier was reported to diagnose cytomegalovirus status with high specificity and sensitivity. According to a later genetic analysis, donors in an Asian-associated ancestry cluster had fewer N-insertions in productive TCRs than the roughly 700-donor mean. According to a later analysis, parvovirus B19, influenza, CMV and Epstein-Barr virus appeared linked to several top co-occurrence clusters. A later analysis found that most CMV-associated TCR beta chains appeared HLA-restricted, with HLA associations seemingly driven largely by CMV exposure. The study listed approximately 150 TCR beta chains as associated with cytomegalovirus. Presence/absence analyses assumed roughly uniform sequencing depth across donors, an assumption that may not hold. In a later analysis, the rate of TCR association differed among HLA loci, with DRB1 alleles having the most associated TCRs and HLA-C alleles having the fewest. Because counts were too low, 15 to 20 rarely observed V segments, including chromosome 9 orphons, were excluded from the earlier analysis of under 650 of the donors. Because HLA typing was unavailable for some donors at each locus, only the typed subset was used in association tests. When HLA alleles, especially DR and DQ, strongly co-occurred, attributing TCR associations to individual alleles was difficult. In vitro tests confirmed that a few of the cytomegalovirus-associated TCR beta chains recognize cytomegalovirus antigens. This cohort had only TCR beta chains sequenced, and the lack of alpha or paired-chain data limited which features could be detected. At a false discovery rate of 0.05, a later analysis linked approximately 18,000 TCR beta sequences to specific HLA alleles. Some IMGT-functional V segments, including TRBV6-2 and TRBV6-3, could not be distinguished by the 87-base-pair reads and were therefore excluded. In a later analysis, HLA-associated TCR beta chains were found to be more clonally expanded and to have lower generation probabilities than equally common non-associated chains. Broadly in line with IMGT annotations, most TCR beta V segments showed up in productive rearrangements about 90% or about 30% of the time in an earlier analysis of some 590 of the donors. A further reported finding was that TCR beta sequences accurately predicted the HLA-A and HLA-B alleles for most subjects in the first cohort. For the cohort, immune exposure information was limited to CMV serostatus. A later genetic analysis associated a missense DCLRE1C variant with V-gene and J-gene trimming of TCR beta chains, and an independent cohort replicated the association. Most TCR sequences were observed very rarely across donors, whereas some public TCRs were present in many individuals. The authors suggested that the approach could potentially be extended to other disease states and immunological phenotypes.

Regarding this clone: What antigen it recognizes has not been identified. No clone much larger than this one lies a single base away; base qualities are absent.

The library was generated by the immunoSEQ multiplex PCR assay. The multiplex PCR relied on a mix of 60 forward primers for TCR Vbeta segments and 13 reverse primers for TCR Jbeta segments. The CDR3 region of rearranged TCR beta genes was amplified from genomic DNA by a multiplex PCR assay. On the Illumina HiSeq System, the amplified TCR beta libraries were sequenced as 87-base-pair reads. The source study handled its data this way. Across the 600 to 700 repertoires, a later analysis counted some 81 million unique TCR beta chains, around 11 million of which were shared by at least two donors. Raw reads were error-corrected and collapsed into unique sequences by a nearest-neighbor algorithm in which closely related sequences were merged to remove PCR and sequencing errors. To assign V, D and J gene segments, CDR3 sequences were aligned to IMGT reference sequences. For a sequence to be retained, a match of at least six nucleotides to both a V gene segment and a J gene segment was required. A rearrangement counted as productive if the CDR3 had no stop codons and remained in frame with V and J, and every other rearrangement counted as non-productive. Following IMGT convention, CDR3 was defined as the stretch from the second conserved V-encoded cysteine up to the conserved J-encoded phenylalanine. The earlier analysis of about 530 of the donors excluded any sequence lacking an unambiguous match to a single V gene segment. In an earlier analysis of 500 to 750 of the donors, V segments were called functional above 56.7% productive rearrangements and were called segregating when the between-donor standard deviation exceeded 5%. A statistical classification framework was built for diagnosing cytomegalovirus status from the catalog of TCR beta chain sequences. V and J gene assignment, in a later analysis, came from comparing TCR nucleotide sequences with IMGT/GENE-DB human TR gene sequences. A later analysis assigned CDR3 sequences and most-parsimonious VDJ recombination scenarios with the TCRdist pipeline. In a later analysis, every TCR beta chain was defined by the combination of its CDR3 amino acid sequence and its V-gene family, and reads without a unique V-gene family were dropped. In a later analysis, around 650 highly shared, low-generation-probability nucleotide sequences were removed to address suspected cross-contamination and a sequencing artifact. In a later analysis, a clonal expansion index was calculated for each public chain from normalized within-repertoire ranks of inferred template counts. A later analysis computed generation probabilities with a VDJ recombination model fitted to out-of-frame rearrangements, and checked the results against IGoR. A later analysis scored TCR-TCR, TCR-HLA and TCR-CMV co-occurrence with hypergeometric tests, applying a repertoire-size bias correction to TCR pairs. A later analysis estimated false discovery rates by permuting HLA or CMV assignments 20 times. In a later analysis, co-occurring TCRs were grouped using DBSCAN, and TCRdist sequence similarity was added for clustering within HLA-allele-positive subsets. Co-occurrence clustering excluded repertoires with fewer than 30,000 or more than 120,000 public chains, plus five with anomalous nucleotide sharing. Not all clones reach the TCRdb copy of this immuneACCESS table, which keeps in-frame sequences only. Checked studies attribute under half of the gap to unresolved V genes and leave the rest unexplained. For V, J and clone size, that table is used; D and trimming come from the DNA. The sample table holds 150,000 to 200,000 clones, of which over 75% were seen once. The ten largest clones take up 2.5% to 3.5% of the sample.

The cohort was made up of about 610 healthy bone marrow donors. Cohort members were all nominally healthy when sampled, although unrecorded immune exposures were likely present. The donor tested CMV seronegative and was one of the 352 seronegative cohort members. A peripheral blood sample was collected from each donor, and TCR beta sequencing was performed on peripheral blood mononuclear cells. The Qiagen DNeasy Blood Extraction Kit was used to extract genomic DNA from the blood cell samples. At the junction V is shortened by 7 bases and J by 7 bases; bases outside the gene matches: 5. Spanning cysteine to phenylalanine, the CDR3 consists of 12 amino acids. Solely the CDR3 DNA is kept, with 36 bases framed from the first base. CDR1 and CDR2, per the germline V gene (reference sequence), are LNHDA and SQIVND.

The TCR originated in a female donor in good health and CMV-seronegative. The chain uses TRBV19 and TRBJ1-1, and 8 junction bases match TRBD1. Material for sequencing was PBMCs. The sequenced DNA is TGTGCCAGTACTGACAGGGGATTTGAAGCTTTCTTT. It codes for CASTDRGFEAFF.